Listed below are T cell receptor beta chains from one sample, sequenced in a study of cytomegalovirus exposure and HLA in healthy donors. The method was immunoSEQ multiplex PCR; TCRdb's version includes in-frame clones alone and lacks a portion of them. The table has some 160,000 clones, about three quarters seen once. The sample was PBMCs. These receptors all stem from a woman between 40 and 50 years old in good health and CMV-seropositive. The CDR3 runs from the conserved cysteine through the conserved F or W. A D gene is named only where the DNA matches it firmly. The size entry is marked missing in some rows and otherwise reads once, few, many or a size class.

CDR3 DNA | CDR3 protein | J gene | V gene | D gene | clone size
TGCGCCAGCAGCCAGGGCGTAGTAATTGAGCAGTTCTTC | CASSQGVVIEQFF | TRBJ2-1 | TRBV4-1 | - | -
TGTGCCAGCAGCTACGGACAGGGGAAAGGAAACACCATATATTTT | CASSYGQGKGNTIYF | TRBJ1-3 | TRBV7-2 | TRBD1 | -
TGTGCCAGCAGTGAAGCCGGAGCATACGAGCAGTACTTC | CASSEAGAYEQYF | TRBJ2-7 | TRBV25-1 | - | -
TGCGCCAGCAGCCAAGTCGGGAACATGAACACTGAAGCTTTCTTT | CASSQVGNMNTEAFF | TRBJ1-1 | TRBV4-3 | - | -
TGTGCCTGGAGCCCGAGACCGGGACAACTCTACGAGCAGTACTTC | CAWSPRPGQLYEQYF | TRBJ2-7 | TRBV30 | - | -
TGTGCCAGTAGGGGACAGGGGGCCTCGGCGTTGTCACCCCTCCACTTT | CASRGQGASALSPLHF | TRBJ1-6 | TRBV19 | TRBD1 | -
TGCGCCAGCAGTCAATGGGCAAAGGTCAGTAAACTGTTTTTT | CASSQWAKVSKLFF | TRBJ1-4 | TRBV23-1 | - | -
TGTGCCAGTAGTGGTGAGGGACACAAGAATGAAAAACTGTTTTTT | CASSGEGHKNEKLFF | TRBJ1-4 | TRBV19 | - | -
TGTGCCAGTAGTGACAGGGTTGGATTGGCGAACACCGGGGAGCTGTTTTTT | CASSDRVGLANTGELFF | TRBJ2-2 | TRBV19 | TRBD1 | -
TGCGCCAGCAGCTTGTTGGGGAGTTCGGTTGAACTGTTTTTT | CASSLLGSSVELFF | TRBJ1-4 | TRBV5-1 | - | -
TGCGCCAGCAGCCAAGACCCCCGACAGGGGTTAAACCACGAGCAGTACTTC | CASSQDPRQGLNHEQYF | TRBJ2-7 | TRBV4-1 | TRBD1 | -
TGTGCCAGCAGCTTATCGGGACAGGGGGCCTACGAGCAGTACTTC | CASSLSGQGAYEQYF | TRBJ2-7 | TRBV11-2 | TRBD1 | -
TGTGCCTGGATTCGGGTGGCGAACACTGAAGCTTTCTTT | CAWIRVANTEAFF | TRBJ1-1 | TRBV30 | - | -
TGTGCCAGCAGGCGAGGGGGAGTCGGTCAGCCCCAGCATTTT | CASRRGGVGQPQHF | TRBJ1-5 | TRBV6-6 | - | once
TGCAGTGCTAGAGCCCGGTATGGCTACACCTTC | CSARARYGYTF | TRBJ1-2 | TRBV20-1 | - | few
TGTGCCAGCAGTTTGGACAGTACTAACTATGGCTACACCTTC | CASSLDSTNYGYTF | TRBJ1-2 | TRBV5-5 | - | few
TGTGCCAGCTCAGGGGGAGCTAACTATGGCTACACCTTC | CASSGGANYGYTF | TRBJ1-2 | TRBV28 | TRBD1 | -
TGTGCCAGCAGCCTAGTGAGCTCTGGAAACACCATATATTTT | CASSLVSSGNTIYF | TRBJ1-3 | TRBV7-2 | - | -
TGTGCCAGCAGTTACTCGACTGGGAATTCACCCCTCCACTTT | CASSYSTGNSPLHF | TRBJ1-6 | TRBV6-6 | - | -